A single sample gave rise to the 25 T cell receptor beta chains below, sequenced in a study of blood T cell repertoires in COVID-19. Produced via immunoSEQ multiplex PCR; TCRdb's table is partial and in-frame only. The sample yields around 440,000 clones, about 87% seen once. What was sequenced was peripheral blood. The receptors here all came from a woman in her fifties or sixties with COVID-19, enrolled during active disease.

The chain combines TRBV28 with TRBJ1-1; tentatively, D is TRBD1 (5 bases). The CDR3 covers 14 residues. Germline CDR1 and CDR2: MDHEN and SYDVKM. Trimming left V 5 bases short and J 7 bases short, with 17 bases between. The DNA of the CDR3 is TGTGCCAGCAGTCCACGGGGGTTGGGAGGTGAAGCTTTCTTT. This encodes CASSPRGLGGEAFF.

A single count supports this clone. V usage is TRBV5-4 and J usage is TRBJ1-4; no reliable D call. Trimming left V 4 bases short and J 8 bases short, with 6 bases between. The germline CDR1 and CDR2 sequences are SGHNT and YYREEE (reference sequence). This CDR3 contains 11 residues. Written as DNA, the CDR3 is TGTGCCAGCAGCCGAGGGGAAAAACTGTTTTTT. Encoded protein: CASSRGEKLFF.

This clone was recorded only once. The chain employs TRBV30 and TRBJ1-1; 7 bases map to TRBD1. V gave up 3 bases and J gave up 3 bases; unmatched junction bases: 7. Germline loops: CDR1 GTSNPN, CDR2 SVGIG (reference sequence). The CDR3 length is 14 residues. The CDR3 spells CAWSPRGTYTEAFF. CDR3 nucleotides: TGTGCCTGGAGCCCCAGGGGGACCTACACTGAAGCTTTCTTT.

This chain connects TRBV7-2 to TRBJ2-2; D is perhaps TRBD2 (5 bases). The CDR3 is made up of 16 amino acids. Trimming removed 4 bases at V and 7 bases at J, with 19 bases between. Per the germline V gene, CDR1 is SGHTA and CDR2 is FQGNSA. The CDR3 nucleotides are TGTGCCAGCAGCTCGTACCCCGGCCGAGGAGGCGGGGAGCTGTTTTTT. It codes for CASSSYPGRGGGELFF.

A few counts support this clone. The chain has TRBV12-3 or TRBV12-4 and TRBJ1-1, with TRBD1 as a possible D gene (5 bases). The CDR3 is made up of 12 amino acids. V dropped 6 bases and J dropped 11 bases, with 16 bases sitting between them. Here the CDR3 reads CASRTGPGLAFF. In DNA form, the CDR3 reads TGTGCCAGCAGGACCGGACCGGGACTGGCTTTCTTT.

This chain joins TRBV29-1 and TRBJ1-2; weak D call: TRBD1 (6 bases). V was pared by 6 bases and J by 4 bases, with 18 bases between. The V gene's germline CDR1 is SQVTM and CDR2 ANQGSEA. The CDR3 extends over 14 amino acids. CDR3 in DNA: TGCAGCGTAGGCTCCCGGGACACCATCTATGGCTACACCTTC. Translating gives CSVGSRDTIYGYTF.

The CDR3 DNA is TGCAGCGTTGACGAGAGACAGGGGGCGCGAGGTAATGGCTACACCTTC. Translating it yields CSVDERQGARGNGYTF. This rearrangement joins TRBV29-1 to TRBJ1-2; 10 bases fit TRBD1. Germline lookup yields CDR1 SQVTM and CDR2 ANQGSEA. CDR3 size: 16 residues. Trimming at V came to 3 bases and at J to 6 bases, leaving 13 bases not matched to a gene.

There are a few counts of this clone. This chain connects TRBV6-1 to TRBJ1-1; TRBD1 might be the D (6 bases). CDR1 is MNHNS, CDR2 SASEGT, per germline. The length of the CDR3 is 11 residues. Deletions cut 2 bases from V and 9 bases from J, with 7 bases between. CDR3 bases: TGTGCCAGCAGTGAAAGGGGGAAAGCTTTCTTT. Encoded protein: CASSERGKAFF.

The rearrangement uses TRBV30 and TRBJ2-3; the match to TRBD1 covers 9 bases. V shed 8 bases and J 4 bases; nucleotides not matched to a gene: 4. Germline V gives CDR1 GTSNPN, CDR2 SVGIG (reference sequence). The CDR3 runs 12 residues. The chain's CDR3 is CAGDRVADTQYF. The CDR3 nucleotides read TGTGCCGGGGACAGGGTAGCAGATACGCAGTATTTT.

There are a few counts of this clone. The chain combines TRBV4-1 with TRBJ1-6; TRBD1 might be the D (6 bases). The germline V and J ends were trimmed by 4 bases and 0 bases, with 10 bases remaining between them. Germline CDR1 MGHRA, CDR2 YSYEKL. The CDR3 loop spans 16 amino acids. The CDR3 spells CASSPQGSSYNSPLHF. CDR3 sequence (DNA): TGCGCCAGCAGCCCCCAGGGGAGCTCCTATAATTCACCCCTCCACTTT.

V and J are TRBV27 and TRBJ1-4, with 7 bases fitting TRBD1. CDR3 length: 16 residues. Losses at the gene ends were 4 bases for V and 0 bases for J; bases not matched to a gene: 5. Germline CDR1 is MNHEY and CDR2 is SMNVEV (reference sequence). CDR3 amino acids: CASSWRQGATNEKLFF. Written as DNA, the CDR3 is TGTGCCAGCAGTTGGCGGCAGGGGGCAACTAATGAAAAACTGTTTTTT.

V usage is TRBV6-6 and J usage is TRBJ2-7; 10 nucleotides match TRBD2. CDR3 length: 14 amino acids. Germline lookup yields CDR1 MNHNY and CDR2 SVGAGI (reference sequence). J gave up 6 bases and V 0 bases, and 2 bases lay outside the gene matches. CDR3 residues: CASSYSASGGEQYF. The CDR3 DNA reads as TGTGCCAGCAGTTACTCGGCTAGCGGGGGCGAGCAGTACTTC.

This clone was observed once. The chain couples TRBV6-1 to TRBJ2-3; TRBD2 matches at 9 bases. The V gene end was trimmed by 3 bases and the J gene end by 4 bases; junction bases not matched to a gene: 11. The germline V gene has CDR1 MNHNS and CDR2 SASEGT. The CDR3 loop spans 17 amino acids. The CDR3 sequence: CASSDAGLAMAADTQYF. In DNA form, the CDR3 reads TGTGCCAGCAGTGACGCCGGACTAGCGATGGCAGCAGATACGCAGTATTTT.

The chain has TRBV6-6 and TRBJ2-7; 9 nucleotides match TRBD1. Germline V CDR1 and CDR2: MNHNY, SVGAGI (reference sequence). With V trimmed by 4 bases and J by 6 bases, 13 bases remained unmatched. The CDR3 has 16 amino acids. The CDR3 coding sequence is TGTGCCAGCAGTTCGCCCGGGACAGGGTATTTCGGCGAGCAGTACTTC. It encodes CASSSPGTGYFGEQYF.

The chain has TRBV2 and TRBJ2-7; no reliable D call. Between the trimmed V and J ends, which lost 7 bases and 3 bases, there was a span of 13 bases. CDR1 and CDR2 from the germline V gene are SNHLY and FYNNEI. The CDR3 is made up of 13 amino acids. The CDR3 DNA reads as TGTGCCAGCAACCGGGTCCAACTCTACGAGCAGTACTTC. Amino acid sequence: CASNRVQLYEQYF.

The chain recombines TRBV5-1 with TRBJ2-7; the D gene is possibly TRBD2 (7 bases). The CDR3 spans 15 residues. Between the trimmed V and J ends, which lost 0 bases and 4 bases, there was a span of 14 bases. Germline lookup yields CDR1 SGHRS and CDR2 YFSETQ. CDR3 sequence reads: CASSLEGGRMYEQYF. The CDR3 DNA is TGCGCCAGCAGCTTGGAGGGGGGGCGTATGTACGAGCAGTACTTC.

The chain is built from TRBV4-1 and TRBJ1-2; D not certain. Trimming stripped 2 bases from V and 1 base from J, with 8 bases between. The CDR3 is 14 residues long. Germline V gives CDR1 MGHRA, CDR2 YSYEKL. The CDR3: CASSQSISNYGYTF. The CDR3 coding sequence is TGCGCCAGCAGCCAATCGATCAGTAACTATGGCTACACCTTC.

The V call is TRBV30, the J call TRBJ1-2, with TRBD1 matching over 9 bases. With V trimmed by 4 bases and J by 7 bases, 10 bases remained unmatched. The CDR3 spans 14 residues. Germline CDR1 is GTSNPN and CDR2 is SVGIG (reference sequence). The chain's CDR3 is CAWNRGQGTGGYTF. The DNA of the CDR3 is TGTGCCTGGAACCGGGGACAGGGAACGGGTGGCTACACCTTC.

The V gene is TRBV6-5, the J gene TRBJ1-4; a weak D match, TRBD1 (6 bases). Germline V lookup: CDR1 MNHEY, CDR2 SVGAGI. CDR3 length equals 12 residues. V was pared by 8 bases and J by 7 bases, with 11 bases between. The CDR3 bases are TGTGCCAGCGGTCCAGGGGTTGAAAAACTGTTTTTT. The encoded protein is CASGPGVEKLFF.

Only one count was recorded for this clone. This chain links TRBV7-9 with TRBJ1-1; D is perhaps TRBD1 (5 bases). The V and J ends lost 3 bases and 4 bases respectively, with 12 bases between them. The germline gives CDR1 SEHNR, CDR2 FQNEAQ (reference sequence). CDR3 length: 14 amino acids. DNA for the CDR3: TGTGCCAGCAGCTTGGACGGGGGATTCACTGAAGCTTTCTTT. Amino acid sequence: CASSLDGGFTEAFF.

This chain links TRBV7-9 with TRBJ2-1, with a tentative D call TRBD1 (6 bases). Trimming removed 5 bases from V and 8 bases from J, with 16 bases in between. Germline V gives CDR1 SEHNR, CDR2 FQNEAQ (reference sequence). The CDR3 spans 14 residues. Written as DNA, the CDR3 is TGTGCCAGCAGCACATACAGGGATTTCGATGAGCAGTTCTTC. Translated, it gives CASSTYRDFDEQFF.

This clone was counted once. This rearrangement joins TRBV19 to TRBJ2-2; the D gene is possibly TRBD2 (6 bases). V was shortened by 6 bases and J by 4 bases, with 15 bases between the two germline ends. Germline values: CDR1 LNHDA, CDR2 SQIVND (reference sequence). The CDR3 spans 15 residues. CDR3 DNA: TGTGCCAGTAGCGTTGGGACTCCGGGCACCGGGGAGCTGTTTTTT. Its translation is CASSVGTPGTGELFF.

The gene calls are TRBV15 and TRBJ2-3; 7 nucleotides agree with TRBD1. This CDR3 contains 15 residues. Germline loops: CDR1 LNHNV, CDR2 YYDKDF (reference sequence). V lost 2 bases to trimming and J lost 4 bases; unmatched junction nucleotides: 6. CDR3 amino acids: CATSRLGQAPDTQYF. CDR3 DNA: TGTGCCACCAGCAGACTCGGACAGGCCCCAGATACGCAGTATTTT.

The V gene is TRBV27, the J gene TRBJ2-7, with D possibly TRBD1 on 5 matching bases. Germline V CDR1 and CDR2: MNHEY, SMNVEV (reference sequence). This CDR3 has 15 residues. The V end was cut by 5 bases, the J end by 0 bases, with 14 bases between. The CDR3 DNA follows: TGTGCCAGCAGTCCCAAGGGGCTTAGCTCCTACGAGCAGTACTTC. This sequence encodes CASSPKGLSSYEQYF.

As concerns this clone: Other DNA sequences in the sample encode the same CDR3. The V call is TRBV19, the J call TRBJ1-1, with D perhaps TRBD1 (6 bases). Germline values: CDR1 LNHDA, CDR2 SQIVND (reference sequence). This CDR3 is built from 13 residues. V was trimmed by 3 bases and J by 5 bases, leaving 10 bases between them. The CDR3: CASSIQGTTEAFF. CDR3 sequence (DNA): TGTGCCAGTAGTATCCAGGGGACGACTGAAGCTTTCTTT.